The 5 T cell receptor beta chains presented below share a single source sample, sequenced in a study of beta chain features in type 1 diabetes. Study-wide points: Across all four CD4+ subsets, people with type 1 diabetes showed modestly shorter TCRB CDR3s.

These TCRs are of unknown antigen specificity. Sequencing targeted expressed TCRB transcripts, as all isolated RNA had been reverse transcribed. Profiled with immunoSEQ multiplex PCR; TCRdb holds only in-frame clones, not every one. Of 350,000 to 400,000 clones listed, 10% to 15% are singletons. Sequencing was performed on naive CD4+ T cells from blood. These receptor sequences come from a woman aged 18-35 years with type 1 diabetes.

V is TRBV5-1 and J is TRBJ2-5, with D maybe TRBD1 (6 bases). This CDR3 is 18 amino acids long. Trimming removed 0 bases at V and 1 base at J, with 19 bases between. Germline assignment: CDR1 SGHRS and CDR2 YFSETQ. The CDR3 region is CASSLASSHGDIQETQYF. Written as DNA, the CDR3 is TGCGCCAGCAGCTTGGCCAGTTCGCACGGGGACATCCAAGAGACCCAGTACTTC.

The CDR3 DNA is TGCGCCAGCAGCCCCCCCGTCGGGGCCAACGTCCTGACTTTC. This codes for CASSPPVGANVLTF. The chain has TRBV4-3 and TRBJ2-6; no clear D. The CDR3 runs 14 residues. The germline gives CDR1 LGHNA, CDR2 YSLEER. V lost 4 bases to trimming and J lost 4 bases, with 8 bases between them.

This clone was seen a handful of times. The V gene is TRBV12-5, the J gene TRBJ1-2, with 7 positions matching TRBD1. The CDR3 consists of 16 residues. V was clipped by 7 bases and J by 1 base; unmatched bases: 12. Looked up from germline, CDR1 is LGHNT and CDR2 is FRNRAP. The CDR3 region is CASAKGTARVNYGYTF. The CDR3 DNA reads as TGTGCTAGTGCCAAGGGGACAGCGCGGGTTAACTATGGCTACACCTTC.

This clone appeared a few times. This chain joins TRBV9 and TRBJ1-1, with D perhaps matching TRBD1 (6 bases). Trimming stripped 6 bases from V and 6 bases from J, with 12 bases between. Germline lookup yields CDR1 SGDLS and CDR2 YYNGEE. This CDR3 has 12 residues. CDR3 DNA sequence: TGTGCCAGCAAGGGCAGGGGCGCTGAAGCTTTCTTT. Translating gives CASKGRGAEAFF.

The gene calls are TRBV19 and TRBJ1-1; D is ambiguous. V gave up 1 base and J gave up 8 bases, with 5 bases separating them. Germline CDR1 reads LNHDA; CDR2 reads SQIVND (reference sequence). The length of the CDR3 is 11 residues. CDR3 bases: TGTGCCAGTAGTATAGGCGCAGAAGCTTTCTTT. Its protein is CASSIGAEAFF.